These 17 T cell receptor beta chains originate from one sample sequenced in a study of T cell repertoires in cytomegalovirus infection. These TCRs are of unknown antigen specificity. TCRdb used MiXCR to reprocess the reads, holding one entry per CDR3 protein. The sample consists of some 920,000 distinct CDR3 sequences, under 40% of them appearing once. The material sequenced was cultured CD8+ T cells from PBMCs, taken from culture after CMV antigen stimulation. Source of these receptors: a human donor in good health (CMV status not recorded). Some clones in this sample may be carry-over from other donors' samples.

Remarks on this clonotype: This sequence may be a read error, since a much larger clone differs from it by one base. This chain uses TRBV27 with TRBJ2-3; D uncertain. This CDR3 comprises 16 residues. Trimming took 3 bases from V and 2 from J, leaving 15 bases between them. Germline lookup yields CDR1 MNHEY and CDR2 SMNVEV (reference sequence). The CDR3 coding sequence is TGTGCCAGCAGTTTTATCCGGCAGTTCGTCACAGATACGCAGTATTTT. This codes for CASSFIRQFVTDTQYF.

The chain uses TRBV28 and TRBJ2-1; 13 bases fit TRBD2. The CDR3 contains 17 residues. J gave up 2 bases and V 2 bases, and 3 bases lay outside the gene matches. The germline gives CDR1 MDHEN, CDR2 SYDVKM. The CDR3 DNA sequence: TGTGCCAGCAGTTTAACTAGCGGGGGGGCGCCCTACAATGAGCAGTTCTTC. Translation: CASSLTSGGAPYNEQFF. The full variable domain, with the rest looked up from reference TRBV28 and TRBJ2-1, is DVKVTQSSRYLVKRTGEKVFLECVQDMDHENMFWYRQDPGLGLRLIYFSYDVKMKEKGDIPEGYSVSREKKERFSLILESASTNQTSMYLCASSLTSGGAPYNEQFFGPGTRLTVL.

This clonotype was seen a handful of times. The chain has TRBV10-3 and TRBJ1-2, with a tentative D call TRBD1 (5 bases). Germline CDR1 reads ENHRY; CDR2 reads SYGVKD. The CDR3 sequence is 16 residues long. The germline V and J ends were trimmed by 9 bases and 8 bases, with 28 bases remaining between them. For the CDR3, the DNA is TGTGCCATTCTCTTCCCAGAGTCAGGGCAGGGTGGAGGCTACACCTTC. It codes for CAILFPESGQGGGYTF.

V and J are TRBV29-1 and TRBJ2-7, with TRBD2 identical over 11 bases. This CDR3 contains 13 residues. Germline lookup yields CDR1 SQVTM and CDR2 ANQGSEA. V shed 5 bases and J 6 bases; nucleotides not matched to a gene: 6. CDR3 residues: CSVSSGGAFEQYV. The DNA of the CDR3 is TGCAGCGTTAGTAGCGGGGGGGCTTTCGAGCAGTACGTC.

V is TRBV27 and J is TRBJ1-1, with 12 bases identical to TRBD1. The junction had 11 bases not matched to a gene; V was cut back by 5 bases and J by 4 bases. The germline gives CDR1 MNHEY, CDR2 SMNVEV (reference sequence). This CDR3 is 17 amino acids long. DNA of the CDR3: TGTGCCAGCAGTAAACCCGGGACAGGGGGCGTTGGCACTGAAGCTTTCTTT. It yields the protein CASSKPGTGGVGTEAFF.

The rearrangement links TRBV12-3 or TRBV12-4 to TRBJ2-3, with 7 bases fitting TRBD2. Losses at the gene ends were 4 bases for V and 2 bases for J; bases not matched to a gene: 6. CDR3 length: 15 residues. The DNA of the CDR3 is TGTGCCAGCAGTTCCGAGCGGGGCCCCACAGATACGCAGTATTTT. Translating gives CASSSERGPTDTQYF.

CDR3 region: CASRVTSGGETDTQYF. CDR3 bases: TGTGCCAGCAGGGTGACTAGCGGGGGGGAGACAGATACGCAGTATTTT. The rearrangement links TRBV6-1 to TRBJ2-3, with TRBD2 identical over 14 bases. The CDR3 runs to 16 residues. V lost 6 bases, J lost 3 bases, and 5 bases stayed unmatched. Germline V gene sequence: CDR1 MNHNS, CDR2 SASEGT.

This clonotype was detected a few times. The J gene is TRBJ1-2, the V gene TRBV27, with 12 bases identical to TRBD1. V shed 8 bases, J shed 6 bases, and the junction held 13 bases outside the gene matches. The CDR3 extends over 16 amino acids. Germline V CDR1 and CDR2: MNHEY, SMNVEV (reference sequence). This CDR3 reads CASCSRDRGQAHGYTF. The CDR3, as DNA: TGTGCCAGCTGTTCCCGGGACAGGGGGCAGGCCCATGGCTACACCTTC.

This chain connects TRBV4-1 to TRBJ1-2; the match to TRBD1 covers 8 bases. The CDR3 has 13 residues. Unmatched junction bases numbered 4, after V lost 2 bases and J lost 8 bases. Germline V gives CDR1 MGHRA, CDR2 YSYEKL. Written as DNA, the CDR3 is TGCGCCAGCAGCCAACGACAGGGGAACGGCTACACCTTC. Translated: CASSQRQGNGYTF.

The V gene is TRBV29-1, the J gene TRBJ2-7; 10 bases are shared with TRBD1. CDR1 is SQVTM and CDR2 is ANQGSEA in the germline V gene. The V segment lost 7 bases and the J segment 2 bases; nucleotides outside the gene matches: 8. This CDR3 comprises 14 residues. CDR3 nucleotides: TGCAGCGCCGCCGGGACAGGGGTTACCTACGAGCAGTACTTC. Translating gives CSAAGTGVTYEQYF.

The chain couples TRBV7-9 to TRBJ2-2, with D perhaps matching TRBD2 (6 bases). V lost 4 bases to trimming and J lost 5 bases, with 14 bases between them. From germline, CDR1 is SEHNR and CDR2 FQNEAQ (reference sequence). The CDR3 sequence is 15 residues long. DNA of the CDR3: TGTGCCAGCAGCTCGGGCGGGGATTGGACCGGGGAGCTGTTTTTT. It is translated as CASSSGGDWTGELFF.

There are a few counts of this clonotype. V gene TRBV19 combines with J gene TRBJ2-1; 9 bases match TRBD2. CDR3 length equals 15 residues. J was trimmed by 4 bases and V by 5 bases; bases with no gene match: 6. Germline V lookup: CDR1 LNHDA, CDR2 SQIVND (reference sequence). This chain's CDR3 is CASSGGGAAYNEQFF. In DNA form, the CDR3 reads TGTGCCAGTAGTGGCGGGGGGGCCGCTTACAATGAGCAGTTCTTC.

This chain links TRBV2 with TRBJ2-5; D tentatively fits TRBD1 or TRBD2 (5 bases each). The CDR3 has 14 amino acids. Germline assignment: CDR1 SNHLY and CDR2 FYNNEI. Trimming removed 6 bases at V and 2 bases at J, with 13 bases between. The CDR3 protein is CASRTGRRQETQYF. The CDR3 DNA reads TGTGCCAGCAGGACGGGACGTCGACAAGAGACCCAGTACTTC.

J is TRBJ2-7 and V is TRBV29-1, with D tentatively TRBD2 (6 bases). The CDR3 extends over 13 amino acids. CDR1 SQVTM and CDR2 ANQGSEA come from the germline V gene. Trimming took off 0 bases at V and 7 bases at J, with 13 bases between the two ends. DNA for the CDR3: TGCAGCGTTGAAGAGGGCGGGATGGGGGAGCAGTACTTC. Amino acids: CSVEEGGMGEQYF.

With regard to this clonotype: The junction differs from germline at one of its ends, possibly a read error. In DNA form, the CDR3 reads TGTGCCAGCGGTTACTCGAAAGGACAGGGTGGGAATGAGCAGTTCTTC. It translates to CASGYSKGQGGNEQFF. The chain carries TRBV6-2 or TRBV6-3 and TRBJ2-1, with 8 positions matching TRBD1. CDR3 length equals 16 residues. Germline V gene sequence: CDR1 MNHEY, CDR2 SVGEGT.

This chain links TRBV19 with TRBJ1-5, with a possible D match to TRBD1 (6 bases). CDR1 is LNHDA, CDR2 SQIVND, per germline (reference sequence). This CDR3 has 15 residues. The germline V and J ends were trimmed by 7 bases and 2 bases, with 15 bases remaining between them. CDR3 amino acids: CASIYRVGGNQPQHF. Written as DNA, the CDR3 is TGTGCCAGTATCTACAGGGTAGGAGGCAATCAGCCCCAGCATTTT.

This clonotype was seen at least ten times. This chain connects TRBV7-6 to TRBJ2-2, with a tentative D call TRBD2 (6 bases). This CDR3 spans 14 amino acids. V was shortened by 3 bases and J by 4 bases, with 9 bases between the two germline ends. Germline lookup yields CDR1 SGHVS and CDR2 FNYEAQ. DNA of the CDR3: TGTGCCAGCAGCTTCGGAGGGTTCACCGGGGAGCTGTTTTTT. Protein sequence: CASSFGGFTGELFF. Filled out from reference TRBV7-6 and TRBJ2-2, the complete variable domain reads GAGVSQSPRYKVTKRGQDVALRCDPISGHVSLYWYRQALGQGPEFLTYFNYEAQQDKSGLPNDRFSAERPEGSISTLTIQRTEQRDSAMYRCASSFGGFTGELFFGEGSRLTVL.